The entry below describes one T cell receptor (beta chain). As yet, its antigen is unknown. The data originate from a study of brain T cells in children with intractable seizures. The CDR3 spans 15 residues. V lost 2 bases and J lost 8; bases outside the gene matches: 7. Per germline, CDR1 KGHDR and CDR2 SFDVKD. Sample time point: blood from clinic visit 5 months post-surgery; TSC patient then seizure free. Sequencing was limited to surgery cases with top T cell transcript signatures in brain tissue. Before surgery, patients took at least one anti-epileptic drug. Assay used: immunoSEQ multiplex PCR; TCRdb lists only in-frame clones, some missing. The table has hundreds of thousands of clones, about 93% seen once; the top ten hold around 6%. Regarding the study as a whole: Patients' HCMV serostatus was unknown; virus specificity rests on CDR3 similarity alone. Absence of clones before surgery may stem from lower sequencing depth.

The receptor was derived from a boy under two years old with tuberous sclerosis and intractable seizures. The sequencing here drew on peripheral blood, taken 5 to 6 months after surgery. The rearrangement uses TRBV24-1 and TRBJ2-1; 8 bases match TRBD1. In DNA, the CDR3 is TGTGCCACCAGTGATTCGACAGGGGTTAGGTATGAGCAGTTCTTC. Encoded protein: CATSDSTGVRYEQFF.